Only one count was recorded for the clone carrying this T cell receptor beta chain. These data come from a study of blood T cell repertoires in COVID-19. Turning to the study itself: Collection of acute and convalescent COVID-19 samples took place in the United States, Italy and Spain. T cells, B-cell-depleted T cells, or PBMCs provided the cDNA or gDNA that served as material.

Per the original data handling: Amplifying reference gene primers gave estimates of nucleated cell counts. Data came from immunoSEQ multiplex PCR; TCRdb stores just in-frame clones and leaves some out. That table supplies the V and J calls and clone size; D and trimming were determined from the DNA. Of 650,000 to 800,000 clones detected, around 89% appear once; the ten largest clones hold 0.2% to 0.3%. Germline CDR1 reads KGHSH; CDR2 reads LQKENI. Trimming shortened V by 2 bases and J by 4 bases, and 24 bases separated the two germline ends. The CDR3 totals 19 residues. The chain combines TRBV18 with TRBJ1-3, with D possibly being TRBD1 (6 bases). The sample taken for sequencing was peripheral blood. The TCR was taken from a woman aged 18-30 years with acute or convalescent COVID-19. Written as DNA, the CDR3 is TGTGCCAGCTCACCAACGGAGACAGGATTGGGACACCTGGGAAACACCATATATTTT. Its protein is CASSPTETGLGHLGNTIYF.